This T cell receptor beta chain was recovered during a study of cytomegalovirus exposure and HLA in healthy donors. The junction had 9 bases not matched to a gene; V was cut back by 4 bases and J by 5 bases. The CDR3 is made up of 16 amino acids. The germline V gene has CDR1 MNHNY and CDR2 SVGAGI (reference sequence). The repertoire was sequenced with immunoSEQ multiplex PCR; TCRdb's copy has only in-frame clones and lacks some. The sample consists of around 150,000 clones, roughly 80% of them appearing once. The receptor comes from a man in his thirties or forties in good health and CMV-seropositive. This chain joins TRBV6-6 and TRBJ2-1; 9 bases align to TRBD1. Specimen: PBMCs. The CDR3 is CASSSTQGARNNEQFF. The CDR3 DNA is TGTGCCAGCAGTTCGACACAGGGGGCTCGGAACAATGAGCAGTTCTTC.